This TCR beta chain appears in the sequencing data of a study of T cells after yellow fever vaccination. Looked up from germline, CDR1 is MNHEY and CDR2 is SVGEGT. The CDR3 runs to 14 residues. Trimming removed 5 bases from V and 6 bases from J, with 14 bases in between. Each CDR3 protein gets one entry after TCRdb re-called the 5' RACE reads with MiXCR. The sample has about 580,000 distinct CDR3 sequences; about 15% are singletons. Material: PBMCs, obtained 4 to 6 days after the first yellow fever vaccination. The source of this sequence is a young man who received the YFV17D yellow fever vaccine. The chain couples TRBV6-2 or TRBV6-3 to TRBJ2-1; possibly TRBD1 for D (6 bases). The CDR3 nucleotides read TGTGCCAGCAGTACAGGGTTCTCCCTCAATGAGCAGTTCTTC. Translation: CASSTGFSLNEQFF.